This TCR beta chain appears in the sequencing data of a study of T-cell reconstitution after alpha-beta-depleted transplantation in children. Unique molecular identifiers were incorporated into the prepared TCRbeta library. TCRdb itself ran the PCR reads through MiXCR, one entry per CDR3 protein. This repertoire shows roughly 100,000 distinct CDR3 sequences, 8% to 9% found once; its top ten account for 6.9%. This clonotype turned up a few times. Germline CDR1 MGHDK, CDR2 SYGVNS. CDR3 length equals 15 residues. V dropped 3 bases and J dropped 0 bases, with 9 bases sitting between them. This chain connects TRBV25-1 to TRBJ1-3, with TRBD1 as a possible D gene (5 bases). This sample comprised PBMCs from the stem cell graft donor, obtained from the stem cell graft. The receptor was isolated from a human donor who donated a stem cell graft to a child with congenital amegakaryocytic thrombocytopenia. The CDR3 DNA is TGTGCCAGCAGTGAGGTGGGACTCTCTGGAAACACCATATATTTT. Translated: CASSEVGLSGNTIYF.